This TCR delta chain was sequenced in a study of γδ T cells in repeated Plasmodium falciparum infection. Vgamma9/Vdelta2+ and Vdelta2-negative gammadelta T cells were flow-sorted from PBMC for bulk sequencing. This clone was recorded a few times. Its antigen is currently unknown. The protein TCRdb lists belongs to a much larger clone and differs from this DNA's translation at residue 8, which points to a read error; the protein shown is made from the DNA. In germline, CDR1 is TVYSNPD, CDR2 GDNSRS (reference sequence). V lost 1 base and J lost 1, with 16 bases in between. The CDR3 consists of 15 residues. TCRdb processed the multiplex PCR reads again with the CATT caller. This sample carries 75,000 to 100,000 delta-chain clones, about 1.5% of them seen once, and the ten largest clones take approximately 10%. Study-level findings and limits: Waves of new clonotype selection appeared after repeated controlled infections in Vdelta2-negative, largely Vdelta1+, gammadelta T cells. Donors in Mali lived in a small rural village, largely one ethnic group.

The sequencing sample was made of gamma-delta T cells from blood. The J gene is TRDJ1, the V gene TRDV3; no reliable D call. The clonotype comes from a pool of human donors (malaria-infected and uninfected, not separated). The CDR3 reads CAFIRLRESTDKLIF. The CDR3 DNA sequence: TGTGCCTTTATACGTTTGAGGGAGTCCACCGATAAACTCATCTTT.